The clone carrying this T cell receptor beta chain appeared a few times. The antigen remains unidentified. These data come from a study of T-cell reconstitution after alpha-beta-depleted transplantation in children. Overall study results and limits: At around two months after transplant, the alpha-beta T cells were reportedly derived from several hundred expanded clones that came from non-depleted graft cells. Newly produced T cells mostly accounted for T-cell counts and diversity one year post-transplant. Some patients showed high day-60 TCRbeta diversity, which derived from surviving recipient T cells and thymic progenitors.

A library of TCRbeta sequences, prepared with unique molecular identifiers, was generated. MiXCR was run by TCRdb on the PCR reads, yielding one entry per CDR3 protein. The sample has 440,000 or so distinct CDR3 sequences, 43% seen once. The sequenced sample was PBMCs, obtained before TCRalphabeta/CD19-depleted stem cell transplant. This TCR was sampled from a girl aged 2-10 years with aplastic anemia, due to receive a stem cell transplant.

The DNA of the CDR3 is TGCGCCAGCAGCCCGGACAGGAACCTCTATGGCTACACCTTC. Translating gives CASSPDRNLYGYTF. The rearrangement uses TRBV5-1 and TRBJ1-2, with TRBD1 matching 7 bases. V was clipped by 4 bases and J by 4 bases; unmatched bases: 7. The CDR3 is made up of 14 amino acids. Germline V gene sequence: CDR1 SGHRS, CDR2 YFSETQ.